This T cell receptor beta chain derives from a study of cytomegalovirus exposure and HLA in healthy donors. Study findings and constraints: TCR beta V- and J-gene trimming, according to a later analysis, was linked to a missense DCLRE1C variant. DRB1 showed the most TCR associations and HLA-C the fewest in a later analysis, as rates varied by HLA locus.

Amplification used 60 Vbeta primers and 13 Jbeta primers. Sequencing used immunoSEQ multiplex PCR; TCRdb keeps in-frame clones, though not all of them. The table lists about 140,000 clones, roughly 74% of them singletons. The CDR3 consists of 13 residues. Germline-derived CDR1 and CDR2 are MDHEN and SYDVKM. V lost 6 bases, J lost 3 bases, and 5 bases stayed unmatched. Note on this clone: The antigen is unknown.

This clonotype originated in a middle-aged man in good health and CMV-seronegative. Sequenced: PBMCs. This chain uses TRBV28 with TRBJ2-7, with 7 bases aligning to TRBD1. The CDR3 bases are TGTGCCAGCAGCACGGGGACAGACTACGAGCAGTACTTC. Translating it yields CASSTGTDYEQYF. Full variable domain (remainder filled in from reference TRBV28 and TRBJ2-7): DVKVTQSSRYLVKRTGEKVFLECVQDMDHENMFWYRQDPGLGLRLIYFSYDVKMKEKGDIPEGYSVSREKKERFSLILESASTNQTSMYLCASSTGTDYEQYFGPGTRLTVT.